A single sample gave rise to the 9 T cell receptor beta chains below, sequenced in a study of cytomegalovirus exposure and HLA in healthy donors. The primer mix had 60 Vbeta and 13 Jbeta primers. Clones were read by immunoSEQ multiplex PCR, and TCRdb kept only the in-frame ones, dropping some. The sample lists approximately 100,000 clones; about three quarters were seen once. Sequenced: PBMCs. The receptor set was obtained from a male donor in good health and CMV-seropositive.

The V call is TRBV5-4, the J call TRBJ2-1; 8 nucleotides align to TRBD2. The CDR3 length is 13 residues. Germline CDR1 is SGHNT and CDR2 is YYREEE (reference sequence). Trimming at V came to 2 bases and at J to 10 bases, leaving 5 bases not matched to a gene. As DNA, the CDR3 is TGTGCCAGCAGCTTCGCGGGGGGCATGGAGCAGTTCTTC. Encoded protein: CASSFAGGMEQFF.

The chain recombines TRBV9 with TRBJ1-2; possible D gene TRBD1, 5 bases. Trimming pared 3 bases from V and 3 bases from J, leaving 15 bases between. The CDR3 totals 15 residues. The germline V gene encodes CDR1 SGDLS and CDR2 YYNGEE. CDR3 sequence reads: CASSAAGGGDYGYTF. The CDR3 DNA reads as TGTGCCAGCAGCGCAGCCGGGGGGGGAGACTATGGCTACACCTTC.

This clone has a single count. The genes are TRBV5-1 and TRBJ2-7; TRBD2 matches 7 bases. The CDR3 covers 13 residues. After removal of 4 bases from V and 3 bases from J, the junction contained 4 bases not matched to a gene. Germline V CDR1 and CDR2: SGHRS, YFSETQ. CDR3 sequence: CASSTGRGYEQYF. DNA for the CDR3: TGCGCCAGCAGCACGGGGAGGGGCTACGAGCAGTACTTC.

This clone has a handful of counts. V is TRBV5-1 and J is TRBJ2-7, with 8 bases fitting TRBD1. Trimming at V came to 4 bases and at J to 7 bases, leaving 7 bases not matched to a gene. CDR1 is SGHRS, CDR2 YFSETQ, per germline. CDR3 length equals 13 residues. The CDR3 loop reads CASSDAGGGEQYF. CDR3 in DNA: TGCGCCAGCAGCGACGCAGGGGGCGGTGAGCAGTACTTC.

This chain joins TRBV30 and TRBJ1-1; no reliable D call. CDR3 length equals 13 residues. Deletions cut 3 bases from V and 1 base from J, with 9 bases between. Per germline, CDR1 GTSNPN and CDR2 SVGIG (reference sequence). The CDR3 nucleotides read TGTGCCTGGAGGGGAGATGGGAACACTGAAGCTTTCTTT. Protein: CAWRGDGNTEAFF.

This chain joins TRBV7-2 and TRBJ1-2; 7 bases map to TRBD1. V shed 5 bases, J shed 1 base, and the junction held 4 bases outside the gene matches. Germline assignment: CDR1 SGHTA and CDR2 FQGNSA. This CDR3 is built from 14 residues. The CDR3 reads CASSRQGLNYGYTF. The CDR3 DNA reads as TGTGCCAGCAGCCGACAGGGACTTAACTATGGCTACACCTTC.

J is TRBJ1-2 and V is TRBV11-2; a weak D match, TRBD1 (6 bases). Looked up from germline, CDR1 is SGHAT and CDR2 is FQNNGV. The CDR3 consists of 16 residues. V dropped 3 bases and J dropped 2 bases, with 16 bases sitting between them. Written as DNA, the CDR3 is TGTGCCAGCAGCTTGATTAGGACAGAGGTAAACTATGGCTACACCTTC. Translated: CASSLIRTEVNYGYTF.

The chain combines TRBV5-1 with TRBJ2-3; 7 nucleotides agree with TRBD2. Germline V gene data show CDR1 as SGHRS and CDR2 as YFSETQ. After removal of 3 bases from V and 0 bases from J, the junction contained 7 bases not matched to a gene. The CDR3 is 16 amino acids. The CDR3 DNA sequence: TGCGCCAGCAGCTGGGGCTCGGGGGGTAGCACAGATACGCAGTATTTT. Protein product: CASSWGSGGSTDTQYF.

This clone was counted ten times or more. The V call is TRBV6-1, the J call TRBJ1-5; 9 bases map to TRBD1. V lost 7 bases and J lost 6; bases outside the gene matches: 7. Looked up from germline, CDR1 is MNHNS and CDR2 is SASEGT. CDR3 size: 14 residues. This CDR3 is CASKEGTGIQPQHF. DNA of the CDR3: TGTGCCAGCAAAGAAGGGACAGGGATTCAGCCCCAGCATTTT.